These 32 T cell receptor beta chains originate from one sample sequenced in a study of CXCR3-negative and CXCR3-positive naive CD8 T cells. Broader study findings: In CXCR3-positive naive cells, the TRB CDR3s were more hydrophobic than in CXCR3-negative naive cells.

Which antigens these TCRs recognize remains unknown. UMI-tagged TRB cDNA libraries were built via 5' RACE. TCRdb derives one entry per CDR3 protein from the 5' RACE reads, leaving out DNA. The ten top clones account for almost 0.55%, within a sample of approximately 89,000 distinct CDR3 sequences. Material for sequencing was naive CXCR3+ CD8+ T cells from blood. Stated subset: CD45RO-CCR7+CD27+CD95- naive CD8+ T cells expressing CXCR3 (TNR3+). Source of these receptors: a human donor in good health. Some clones in this sample may be carry-over from other donors' samples.

The chain is built from TRBV2 and TRBJ2-7; with no DNA, the TCRdb D assignment of TRBD1 cannot be verified. The CDR3 sequence is 16 residues long. Germline assignment: CDR1 SNHLY and CDR2 FYNNEI. The CDR3 here is CASSEWGGLNSYEQYF.

This sequence joins TRBV24-1 and TRBJ2-1; the TCRdb D gene call, TRBD2, has no DNA to confirm it. CDR1 and CDR2 from the germline V gene are KGHDR and SFDVKD. The CDR3 is made up of 17 amino acids. The CDR3 sequence is CATSDRYLAGGRNEQFF.

This rearrangement joins TRBV5-1 to TRBJ2-3; the D gene TCRdb calls, TRBD1, cannot be checked with no DNA. Germline V gene lookup returns CDR1 SGHRS and CDR2 YFSETQ. There are 14 residues in the CDR3. This CDR3 reads CASSDGQRTDTQYF.

In terms of frequency, this clonotype is medium-sized. The rearrangement uses TRBV28 and TRBJ2-2. This CDR3 has 13 residues. CDR1 is MDHEN and CDR2 is SYDVKM in the germline V gene. CDR3 loop: CASSYTNTGELFF.

The rearrangement uses TRBV4-2 and TRBJ2-1; TCRdb gives TRBD1 as the D gene, but with no DNA this cannot be confirmed. This CDR3 comprises 15 residues. Germline CDR1 and CDR2: LGHNA and YNFKEQ. The chain's CDR3 is CASSQTTGDYNEQFF.

The V call is TRBV28, the J call TRBJ2-1. Germline CDR1 reads MDHEN; CDR2 reads SYDVKM. The CDR3 loop spans 16 amino acids. CDR3 amino acids: CASSLMAVRSYNEQFF.

J is TRBJ2-2 and V is TRBV20-1; TCRdb designates TRBD2, a call that cannot be tested without DNA. This CDR3 spans 15 amino acids. CDR1 and CDR2 (germline): DFQATT, SNEGSKA (reference sequence). The CDR3 loop is CSAPTSGTGTGELFF.

The chain joins TRBV6-2 or TRBV6-3 to TRBJ2-3. There are 11 residues in the CDR3. Germline V gives CDR1 MNHEY, CDR2 SVGEGT. CDR3 sequence: CASSYGQEAYF.

V usage is TRBV12-3 or TRBV12-4 and J usage is TRBJ2-2; TCRdb selects TRBD2, and the lack of DNA leaves this call unchecked. This CDR3 has 14 amino acids. This CDR3 is CATPKGEDTGELFF.

The rearrangement uses TRBV5-1 and TRBJ2-7; TCRdb's assignment of TRBD2 cannot be checked, as there is no DNA. CDR1 SGHRS and CDR2 YFSETQ come from the germline V gene. The length of the CDR3 is 15 residues. This CDR3 reads CASSLGASGDYEQYF.

This CDR3 is CASSYSRGINYEQYF. V usage is TRBV6-5 and J usage is TRBJ2-7. Germline CDR1 MNHEY, CDR2 SVGAGI. This CDR3 is built from 15 residues.

The V gene is TRBV29-1, the J gene TRBJ2-7; the TCRdb call, TRBD1, lacks DNA for checking. Germline CDR1 reads SQVTM; CDR2 reads ANQGSEA. The length of the CDR3 is 16 residues. Here the CDR3 reads CSVEGGGTGPPYEQYF.

The chain combines TRBV20-1 with TRBJ2-7; the D call from TCRdb, TRBD2, cannot be confirmed without DNA. The CDR3 consists of 14 residues. The germline CDR1 and CDR2 sequences are DFQATT and SNEGSKA (reference sequence). The chain's CDR3 is CSARGLADSYEQYF.

The chain couples TRBV7-6 to TRBJ2-1; checking the TCRdb D call of TRBD2 is not possible without DNA. The CDR3 is 21 amino acids. Germline V gene sequence: CDR1 SGHVS, CDR2 FNYEAQ. The CDR3 protein is CASAFPRSGGDSRRDGNEQFF. The full variable domain, its missing parts supplied by reference TRBV7-6 and TRBJ2-1, is GAGVSQSPRYKVTKRGQDVALRCDPISGHVSLYWYRQALGQGPEFLTYFNYEAQQDKSGLPNDRFSAERPEGSISTLTIQRTEQRDSAMYRCASAFPRSGGDSRRDGNEQFFGPGTRLTVL.

V gene TRBV28 combines with J gene TRBJ2-1. The CDR3 covers 15 residues. Per the germline V gene, CDR1 is MDHEN and CDR2 is SYDVKM. The CDR3 sequence: CASKPLGSSYNEQFF.

This chain connects TRBV28 to TRBJ2-5; TCRdb reports TRBD2, a call that lacks DNA to check it against. This CDR3 is built from 15 residues. The germline V gene has CDR1 MDHEN and CDR2 SYDVKM. This CDR3 reads CASRSGLAGVETQYF.

This chain uses TRBV27 with TRBJ2-5; TCRdb's D call, TRBD1, is unchecked because there is no DNA. From germline, CDR1 is MNHEY and CDR2 SMNVEV (reference sequence). The CDR3 has 18 residues. CDR3 protein: CASSLTATDRAPGETQYF.

The V gene is TRBV6-6, the J gene TRBJ2-5; TCRdb's D gene call, TRBD2, goes unchecked for lack of DNA. Germline loops: CDR1 MNHNY, CDR2 SVGAGI (reference sequence). The CDR3 has 14 amino acids. The CDR3 sequence: CASSYSAGGETQYF.

V gene TRBV4-2 combines with J gene TRBJ2-1; TCRdb returns TRBD2, unconfirmable since there is no DNA. The CDR3 has 17 residues. The germline gives CDR1 LGHNA, CDR2 YNFKEQ. The CDR3 here is CASSLPPDGAPYNEQFF.

This chain links TRBV28 with TRBJ1-1; as DNA is missing, the TRBD1 call by TCRdb cannot be tested. Germline CDR1 MDHEN, CDR2 SYDVKM. The CDR3 totals 17 residues. CDR3 loop: CASSLPGAELMNTEAFF.

V gene TRBV5-5 combines with J gene TRBJ2-7; the TRBD2 assignment by TCRdb is unverifiable without DNA. The CDR3 length is 13 residues. Germline CDR1 reads SGHKS; CDR2 reads YYEKEE (reference sequence). Here the CDR3 reads CASSSWEGYEQYF.

The J gene is TRBJ2-3, the V gene TRBV28. CDR1 is MDHEN and CDR2 is SYDVKM in the germline V gene. The CDR3 spans 17 residues. CDR3 in amino acids: CASSLARGSGLYDTQYF. Based on the CDR3 plus reference TRBV28 and TRBJ2-3, the full variable domain is DVKVTQSSRYLVKRTGEKVFLECVQDMDHENMFWYRQDPGLGLRLIYFSYDVKMKEKGDIPEGYSVSREKKERFSLILESASTNQTSMYLCASSLARGSGLYDTQYFGPGTRLTVL.

V is TRBV25-1 and J is TRBJ1-6. Germline CDR1 and CDR2: MGHDK and SYGVNS. This CDR3 region has 12 residues. CDR3 loop: CASSELRSPLHF.

V is TRBV5-1 and J is TRBJ2-6; TCRdb outputs TRBD1, but without DNA this stays unchecked. The CDR3 sequence is 16 residues long. Germline-derived CDR1 and CDR2 are SGHRS and YFSETQ. This chain's CDR3 is CASSPPGGAGANVLTF.

The chain recombines TRBV6-1 with TRBJ2-1; TCRdb returns TRBD1, unconfirmable since there is no DNA. The CDR3 spans 16 residues. Germline V gives CDR1 MNHNS, CDR2 SASEGT. The CDR3 reads CASSDLTGGYGDEQFF.

The chain joins TRBV29-1 to TRBJ1-2. The CDR3 has 16 residues. CDR1 is SQVTM, CDR2 ANQGSEA, per germline. CDR3: CSVEDPQGLLNYGYTF.

The chain carries TRBV28 and TRBJ1-1; with no DNA, the TCRdb D assignment of TRBD1 cannot be verified. The CDR3 is 17 amino acids. From germline, CDR1 is MDHEN and CDR2 SYDVKM. The CDR3 spells CASSPGVVRGLFAEAFF.

The V and J genes are TRBV18 and TRBJ2-1; TCRdb's D call of TRBD1 is untestable without DNA. CDR1 is KGHSH and CDR2 is LQKENI in the germline V gene. This CDR3 comprises 15 residues. The CDR3: CASSPGDRPYNEQFF.

V gene TRBV9 combines with J gene TRBJ2-7; lacking DNA, the TRBD2 call made by TCRdb goes unchecked. CDR1 and CDR2 from the germline V gene are SGDLS and YYNGEE. This CDR3 has 15 amino acids. The CDR3 loop is CASSVSELADYEQYF.

The chain couples TRBV12-3 or TRBV12-4 to TRBJ2-7. The CDR3 extends over 13 amino acids. CDR3 region: CASSSGGSGEQYF.

J is TRBJ1-1 and V is TRBV12-3 or TRBV12-4. The CDR3 length is 12 residues. CDR3: CASRVGMSEAFF.

The V gene is TRBV29-1, the J gene TRBJ2-1; the TCRdb D gene call, TRBD1, has no DNA to confirm it. Germline lookup yields CDR1 SQVTM and CDR2 ANQGSEA. This CDR3 has 13 residues. The CDR3 reads CSATGTDYNEQFF.